A single sample is the source of the 6 T cell receptor beta chains below, sequenced in a study of CD8+CD57+ T cells in acquired aplastic anemia. Genomic DNA was employed as the template in profiling TCR beta VDJ and CDR3. One entry per CDR3 protein, called by TCRdb with MiXCR from the reads. This table has around 200,000 distinct CDR3 sequences, 48% appearing once. Before being chosen for sequencing, patients had shown CD8+CD57+ cell expansion by flow cytometry. Sequencing used sorted CD4+, CD8+, or CD8+CD57+ T cells (not recorded which) from PBMCs. The receptors stem from a human donor with aplastic anemia.

Turning to this clonotype: One end of the junction is discordant with germline, which a read error may explain. The chain is built from TRBV7-9 and TRBJ1-2; D may be TRBD1 (6 bases). The germline V gene encodes CDR1 SEHNR and CDR2 FQNEAQ (reference sequence). This CDR3 has 16 residues. The CDR3 DNA follows: TGTGCCAGCAGTTTAGCCAGGGGAGACGTTTATGGTGGCTACACCTTC. It yields the protein CASSLARGDVYGGYTF.

The V call is TRBV2, the J call TRBJ1-1; D is uncertain. CDR1 is SNHLY, CDR2 FYNNEI, per germline. This CDR3 comprises 10 residues. The germline V and J ends were trimmed by 10 bases and 6 bases, with 9 bases remaining between them. CDR3 region: CANARSEAFF. Written as DNA, the CDR3 is TGTGCCAACGCCCGATCTGAAGCTTTCTTT.

This clonotype was seen just once. J is TRBJ2-2 and V is TRBV2, with D perhaps given as TRBD1 or TRBD2 (5 bases each). With 6 bases removed from V and 8 bases from J, the gap between germline ends came to 19 bases. The germline CDR1 and CDR2 sequences are SNHLY and FYNNEI. CDR3 length: 15 residues. The CDR3 region is CASRVVRGAQGELFF. The CDR3 region has the DNA TGTGCCAGCAGAGTCGTAAGGGGAGCGCAGGGGGAGCTGTTTTTT.

A few counts support this clonotype. This chain connects TRBV9 to TRBJ2-7, with TRBD1 matching over 7 bases. Germline V gene lookup returns CDR1 SGDLS and CDR2 YYNGEE. The length of the CDR3 is 14 residues. Trimming took 4 bases from V and 2 from J; bases not matched to a gene: 6. This chain's CDR3 is CASSQTTGPYEQYF. The CDR3, as DNA: TGTGCCAGCAGCCAAACGACAGGGCCCTACGAGCAGTACTTC.

This clonotype came up once. V usage is TRBV5-4 and J usage is TRBJ1-2; perhaps TRBD1 as D (5 bases). Trimming removed 4 bases from V and 8 bases from J, with 15 bases in between. Germline V gives CDR1 SGHNT, CDR2 YYREEE (reference sequence). This CDR3 is 13 amino acids long. In nucleotides, the CDR3 is TGTGCCAGCAGCCCCGGCAGGGAGGGCGGCTACACCTTC. Amino acids: CASSPGREGGYTF.

V and J are TRBV2 and TRBJ2-1; perhaps TRBD1 as D (7 bases). In germline, CDR1 is SNHLY, CDR2 FYNNEI. V lost 6 bases, J lost 9 bases, and 18 bases lay in between. The CDR3 sequence is 14 residues long. The CDR3 nucleotides are TGTGCCAGCAGGCAGGGGGACTTTCTTCGTGAGCAGTTCTTC. It encodes CASRQGDFLREQFF.